This TCR beta chain was identified during a study of breast tumors, draining lymph nodes, adjacent tissues. Notes on the study in general: The lymph node origin of tumor T cells was framed as consistent with a hypothesis, not demonstrated. Data fit most tumor T cells coming from lymph node, expanding in tumor. Tumors had less TCR diversity than lymph nodes, more than nontumor tissue. Luminal-like breast cancer showed significantly greater tumor-nontumor repertoire similarity than basal-like breast cancer did.

Samples came from axillary lymph nodes draining the breast cancer. TCRdb re-called the multiplex PCR reads with MiXCR, one entry per CDR3 protein. The profile covers approximately 130,000 distinct CDR3 sequences, with roughly 20% appearing a single time and roughly 2% taken by the ten largest. This clonotype was counted many times. Antigen specificity is unknown. The CDR3 length is 14 residues. Germline trimming cut 2 bases from V and 5 bases from J; bases unmatched to any gene: 8. The germline gives CDR1 GTSNPN, CDR2 SVGIG (reference sequence). This sequence originates from a female donor with breast cancer. Some clones in this sample may be carry-over from other donors' samples. The specimen was axillary lymph node tissue. The gene calls are TRBV30 and TRBJ2-7; 8 bases agree with TRBD2. CDR3 nucleotides: TGTGCCTGGAGTAGCCGAGCGGGAGTAAACGAGCAGTACTTC. It encodes CAWSSRAGVNEQYF.